This is a list of T cell receptor beta chains from one sample in a study of blood T cell repertoires in COVID-19. Libraries were prepared by immunoSEQ multiplex PCR; TCRdb keeps only in-frame clonotypes and omits some of them. The table includes about 60,000 clones, roughly 87% detected once. Material for sequencing was peripheral blood. The receptors were gathered from a man aged 50-59 years with active COVID-19. Both conserved end residues are part of each CDR3. The D gene is left open where the match is weak. Size is stated for part of the rows, as once, few or many counts, or as a class when the clone is expanded.

size | D | J | V | CDR3 | DNA
NA | NA | TRBJ1-1 | TRBV3-1/TRBV3-2 | CASSHAGFPEAFF | TGTGCCAGCAGCCACGCGGGGTTCCCTGAAGCTTTCTTT
NA | TRBD1 | TRBJ2-6 | TRBV7-9 | CASSYWTGGSGANVLTF | TGTGCCAGCAGCTACTGGACAGGGGGCTCTGGGGCCAACGTCCTGACTTTC
NA | TRBD1 | TRBJ1-5 | TRBV19 | CASSIIGTGGGQPQHF | TGTGCCAGTAGTATAATCGGGACAGGGGGCGGTCAGCCCCAGCATTTT
NA | TRBD2 | TRBJ2-1 | TRBV9 | CASSVGVAGGQQFF | TGTGCCAGCAGCGTAGGGGTAGCGGGGGGGCAGCAGTTCTTC
NA | NA | TRBJ1-1 | TRBV3-1/TRBV3-2 | CASSPFSGAENTEAFF | TGTGCCAGCAGCCCCTTCTCAGGGGCCGAGAACACTGAAGCTTTCTTT
few | NA | TRBJ2-2 | TRBV3-1/TRBV3-2 | CASSYTTGSGGELFF | TGTGCCAGCAGCTATACGACAGGTTCGGGCGGGGAGCTGTTTTTT
NA | NA | TRBJ2-2 | TRBV19 | CASSIGGIVAGELFF | TGTGCCAGTAGTATCGGGGGTATCGTGGCCGGGGAGCTGTTTTTT
NA | TRBD2 | TRBJ2-1 | TRBV4-1 | CASSPLGAGGYNEQFF | TGCGCCAGCAGCCCCTTAGGTGCGGGGGGGTACAATGAGCAGTTCTTC
NA | NA | TRBJ2-5 | TRBV6-6 | CASSQPGTPEFQETQYF | TGTGCCAGCAGTCAGCCCGGGACACCTGAATTCCAAGAGACCCAGTACTTC
NA | TRBD2 | TRBJ2-5 | TRBV24-1 | CATSDSGEPQETQYF | TGTGCCACCAGTGATAGCGGGGAACCCCAAGAGACCCAGTACTTC
NA | TRBD1 | TRBJ2-7 | TRBV5-4 | CASSSWDRGIYYEQYF | TGTGCCAGCAGCAGCTGGGACAGGGGCATTTACTACGAGCAGTACTTC
NA | NA | TRBJ2-2 | TRBV5-1 | CASQRRGADTGELFF | TGCGCCAGTCAGCGTCGGGGGGCAGACACCGGGGAGCTGTTTTTT
NA | NA | TRBJ1-1 | TRBV9 | CASRGGRVLNAEAFF | TGTGCCAGCAGAGGGGGTCGAGTATTGAACGCTGAAGCTTTCTTT
NA | NA | TRBJ1-1 | TRBV6-5 | CASSYQRNTEAFF | TGTGCCAGCAGTTACCAGCGTAACACTGAAGCTTTCTTT
NA | NA | TRBJ1-2 | TRBV5-4 | CASSFGIPIAGYTF | TGTGCCAGCAGCTTCGGGATCCCCATTGCTGGCTACACCTTC
NA | TRBD1 | TRBJ2-7 | TRBV9 | CASTQGTGVEQYF | TGTGCCAGCACCCAGGGGACAGGGGTCGAGCAGTACTTC
NA | NA | TRBJ1-4 | TRBV18 | CASSPVEVANEKLFF | TGTGCCAGCTCACCGGTAGAAGTGGCTAATGAAAAACTGTTTTTT
NA | NA | TRBJ1-2 | TRBV7-2 | CASSLLTGGGGYTF | TGTGCCAGCAGCTTACTTACCGGGGGTGGGGGCTACACCTTC
once | NA | TRBJ2-4 | TRBV30 | CAWSPGIAKNIQYF | TGTGCCTGGTCCCCGGGAATAGCCAAAAACATTCAGTACTTC
NA | NA | TRBJ2-5 | TRBV5-6 | CASRFSGETQYF | TGTGCCAGCAGATTCAGTGGAGAGACCCAGTACTTC
NA | NA | TRBJ1-5 | TRBV7-9 | CASSLQTAQPQHF | TGTGCCAGCAGCTTACAGACAGCCCAGCCCCAGCATTTT
NA | TRBD1 | TRBJ2-4 | TRBV11-2 | CASSLIGDRGNIQYF | TGTGCCAGCAGCTTAATAGGGGACAGGGGAAACATTCAGTACTTC
NA | NA | TRBJ1-1 | TRBV7-9 | CASRLGWTENTEAFF | TGTGCCAGCAGGCTGGGCTGGACAGAGAACACTGAAGCTTTCTTT
NA | NA | TRBJ2-7 | TRBV6-5 | CASRRVYEQYF | TGTGCCAGCAGGAGGGTTTACGAGCAGTACTTC
few | TRBD1 | TRBJ1-1 | TRBV10-3 | CAISGSGTAGSEAFF | TGTGCCATCAGTGGCTCCGGGACAGCCGGTTCAGAAGCTTTCTTT
NA | NA | TRBJ1-1 | TRBV11-3 | CASSLDRGGEAFF | TGTGCCAGCAGCTTAGATCGCGGCGGTGAAGCTTTCTTT
NA | NA | TRBJ1-2 | TRBV30 | CAWSRGGASQGYTF | TGTGCCTGGAGTCGGGGCGGGGCTAGCCAAGGCTACACCTTC
few | NA | TRBJ1-2 | TRBV29-1 | CSVSLGYTF | TGCAGCGTTTCGTTAGGCTACACCTTC
NA | NA | TRBJ1-6 | TRBV5-5 | CASSLEPAGFSPLHF | TGTGCCAGCAGCTTAGAGCCCGCAGGGTTTTCACCCCTCCACTTT
NA | NA | TRBJ2-7 | TRBV7-7 | CASSPGSSRTYEQYF | TGTGCCAGCAGCCCGGGGTCGTCTCGCACCTACGAGCAGTACTTC
NA | TRBD1 | TRBJ1-1 | TRBV11-2 | CASTLGTGKRDTEAFF | TGTGCCAGCACCTTGGGGACAGGGAAAAGGGACACTGAAGCTTTCTTT
NA | NA | TRBJ1-5 | TRBV3-1/TRBV3-2 | CASSQDRDQPQHF | TGTGCCAGCAGCCAAGACCGGGATCAGCCCCAGCATTTT